This T cell receptor beta chain was documented in a study of shared clonotypes between healthy human individuals. Trimming removed 0 bases from V and 1 base from J, with 11 bases in between. CDR3 size: 16 residues. CDR1 and CDR2 (germline): SGDLS, YYNGEE. CD45RO-negative cells were positively selected for CCR7, leaving out terminally differentiated effector memory CD45RA+ cells. Libraries were prepared by immunoSEQ multiplex PCR; TCRdb keeps only in-frame clonotypes and omits some of them. Among about 2 million clones listed, approximately 94% were seen once. This receptor was taken from a man between 18 and 29 years old in good health. This chain uses TRBV9 with TRBJ2-1, with D maybe TRBD1 (5 bases). The sequenced material came from naive CD8+ T cells sorted from blood. The CDR3 DNA follows: TGTGCCAGCAGCGTAGAAGCCCGGACATCCTACAATGAGCAGTTCTTC. It encodes CASSVEARTSYNEQFF.